This T cell receptor beta chain emerged from a study of control samples from healthy donors and cancer patients. This CDR3 has 15 amino acids. Germline values: CDR1 LGHDT, CDR2 YNNKEL (reference sequence). J was trimmed by 8 bases and V by 4 bases; bases with no gene match: 8. Here immunoSEQ multiplex PCR was the method, and the copy in TCRdb shows in-frame clones only, minus some. The table has over 100,000 clones, 90% seen once; the top ten hold roughly 4%. This clone was detected once. The source is a human donor in good health. The donor label of this sample is uncertain. V and J are TRBV3-1 (or the pseudogene TRBV3-2) and TRBJ1-4, with TRBD1 matching 9 bases. Material for sequencing was blood. The CDR3 protein is CASSPTGGWREKLFF. CDR3 DNA: TGTGCCAGCAGCCCAACAGGGGGCTGGAGAGAAAAACTGTTTTTT.